The 9 T cell receptor beta chains reported below all come from one sample, sequenced in a study of CD8+CD57+ T cells in acquired aplastic anemia. Genomic DNA, serving as template, underwent TCR beta VDJ and CDR3 profiling. TCRdb redid the calling of the reads with MiXCR, one entry per CDR3 protein. This sample has about 420,000 distinct CDR3 sequences; 55% to 70% occur once, and the top ten carry more than 3.5%. What was sequenced was sorted CD4+, CD8+, or CD8+CD57+ T cells (not recorded which) from PBMCs. The receptors here all came from a human donor in good health, serving as a control.

This CDR3 reads CASSLGQVGRIYEQYV. The CDR3 DNA sequence: TGTGCCAGCAGCTTGGGACAGGTGGGACGGATCTACGAGCAGTACGTC. The V call is TRBV7-3, the J call TRBJ2-7; 8 bases are shared with TRBD1. Unmatched junction bases numbered 10, after V lost 3 bases and J lost 3 bases. CDR1 and CDR2 from the germline V gene are SGHTA and FQGTGA. The CDR3 spans 16 residues.

The table lists this clonotype with many counts. The J gene is TRBJ2-3, the V gene TRBV5-4, with 10 bases fitting TRBD2. Trimming took 5 bases from V and 0 from J; bases not matched to a gene: 6. Germline CDR1 is SGHNT and CDR2 is YYREEE (reference sequence). The CDR3 is made up of 16 amino acids. The CDR3 region has the DNA TGTGCCAGCAGAAGCGGGGGGGCCCCTAGCACAGATACGCAGTATTTT. Its protein product is CASRSGGAPSTDTQYF.

The chain links TRBV7-2 to TRBJ2-5; D possibly uses TRBD1 or TRBD2 (5 bases each). The V and J ends lost 3 bases and 14 bases respectively, with 25 bases between them. This CDR3 spans 15 amino acids. The germline V gene encodes CDR1 SGHTA and CDR2 FQGNSA. CDR3 nucleotides: TGTGCCAGCAGCTTGGATCCGGGGCACCTACAATCAGAATACTTC. Translated, it gives CASSLDPGHLQSEYF.

The chain combines TRBV5-1 with TRBJ1-4; TRBD1 aligns across 9 bases. The CDR3 is 14 residues long. CDR1 SGHRS and CDR2 YFSETQ come from the germline V gene. V was clipped by 0 bases and J by 8 bases; unmatched bases: 2. The CDR3, as DNA: TGCGCCAGCAGCTTGGCCGGGACAGGGGAAAAACTGTTTTTT. Translated, it gives CASSLAGTGEKLFF.

The chain recombines TRBV7-3 with TRBJ2-7; TRBD1 is a possible D gene (6 bases). The CDR3 length is 14 residues. Germline V CDR1 and CDR2: SGHTA, FQGTGA. V lost 5 bases and J 13 bases, leaving 24 bases between the germline ends. CDR3 nucleotide sequence: TGTGCCAGCAGCATGCGAGCAGGGGCTCATCAGCCCTACTTC. Encoded protein: CASSMRAGAHQPYF.

The chain has TRBV25-1 and TRBJ1-5; 7 bases align to TRBD1. Germline V gene data show CDR1 as MGHDK and CDR2 as SYGVNS. Trimming at V came to 2 bases and at J to 9 bases, leaving 7 bases not matched to a gene. The CDR3 loop spans 14 amino acids. The CDR3 nucleotides read TGTGCCAGCAGTGAAGGTCAGGGGGTCGCGCCCCAGCATTTT. Translated, it gives CASSEGQGVAPQHF.

In the case of this clonotype: Because the CDR3 is missing its conserved closing phenylalanine or tryptophan, this is likely a read error. This chain connects TRBV10-2 to TRBJ1-2, with D possibly TRBD1 on 6 matching bases. Germline-derived CDR1 and CDR2 are WSHSY and SAAADI. The V and J ends lost 0 bases and 4 bases respectively, with 12 bases between them. The CDR3 loop spans 15 amino acids. This chain's CDR3 is CASSESGGEGYGYTC. DNA for the CDR3: TGCGCCAGCAGTGAGTCCGGGGGCGAGGGCTATGGCTACACCTGC.

Notes on this clonotype: It is likely a read error, because the conserved phenylalanine at the end of the CDR3 is missing. The DNA is left out, because the CDR3 cannot be placed on it with certainty; the CDR3 is given as TCRdb lists it. The chain is built from TRBV15 and TRBJ1-2; the table's D call TRBD1 went unverified against the DNA. Ends included, the CDR3 has 15 residues. The V gene's germline CDR1 is LNHNV and CDR2 YYDKDF (reference sequence). CDR3 protein: CATSTRTDGDVIHPS.

This clonotype came up many times. This chain uses TRBV20-1 with TRBJ2-7, with D perhaps given as TRBD1 or TRBD2 (5 bases each). Germline V CDR1 and CDR2: DFQATT, SNEGSKA (reference sequence). CDR3 size: 15 residues. Trimming removed 3 bases at V and 4 bases at J, with 19 bases between. CDR3 loop: CSASRLGVLDYEQYF. The CDR3 DNA is TGCAGTGCTAGCCGTCTGGGGGTTTTGGATTACGAGCAGTACTTC.